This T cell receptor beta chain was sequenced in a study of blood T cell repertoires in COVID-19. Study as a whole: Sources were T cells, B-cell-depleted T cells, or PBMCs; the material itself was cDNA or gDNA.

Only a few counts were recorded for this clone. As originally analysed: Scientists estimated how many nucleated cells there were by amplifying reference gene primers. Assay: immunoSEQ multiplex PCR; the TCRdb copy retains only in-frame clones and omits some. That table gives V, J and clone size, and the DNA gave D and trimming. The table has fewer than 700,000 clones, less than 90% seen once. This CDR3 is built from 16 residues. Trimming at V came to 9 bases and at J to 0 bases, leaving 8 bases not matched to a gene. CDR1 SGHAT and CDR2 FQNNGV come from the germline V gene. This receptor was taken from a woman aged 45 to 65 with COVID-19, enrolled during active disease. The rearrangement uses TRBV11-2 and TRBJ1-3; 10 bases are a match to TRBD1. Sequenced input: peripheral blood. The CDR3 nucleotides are TGTGCCAGTACGCGGACAGGGGGGGACTCTGGAAACACCATATATTTT. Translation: CASTRTGGDSGNTIYF.